This TCR beta chain was sequenced in a study of T cell responses to AZD1222 COVID-19 vaccine. TCRdb's copy holds only in-frame clones and misses some; the assay was immunoSEQ multiplex PCR. Here the sample spans roughly 120,000 clones, around 92% being singletons. V lost 5 bases and J lost 5, with 9 bases in between. This CDR3 region has 12 residues. Material: peripheral blood, obtained on day 0 of AZD1222 vaccination. The chain is built from TRBV12-3 or TRBV12-4 and TRBJ1-2; D is unclear. This TCR derives from an adult in good health. The chain's CDR3 is CASSHTNYGYTF. The CDR3 nucleotides read TGTGCCAGCAGTCACACGAATTATGGCTACACCTTC.